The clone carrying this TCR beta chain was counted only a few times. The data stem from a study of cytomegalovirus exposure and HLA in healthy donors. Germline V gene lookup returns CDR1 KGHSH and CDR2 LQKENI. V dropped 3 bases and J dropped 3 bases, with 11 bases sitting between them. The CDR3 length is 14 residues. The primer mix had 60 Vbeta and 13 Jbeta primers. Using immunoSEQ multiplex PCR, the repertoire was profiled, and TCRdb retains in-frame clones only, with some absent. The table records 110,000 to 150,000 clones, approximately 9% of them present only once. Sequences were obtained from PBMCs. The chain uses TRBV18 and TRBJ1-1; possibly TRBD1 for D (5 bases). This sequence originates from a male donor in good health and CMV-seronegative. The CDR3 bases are TGTGCCAGCTCACCTGCAGCGGGGGACACTGAAGCTTTCTTT. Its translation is CASSPAAGDTEAFF.